This TCR beta chain was captured by sequencing in a study of T cell responses to AZD1222 COVID-19 vaccine. Study-wide results and limits: Spike regions recognized by vaccine-associated CD4 TCRs spanned the protein, led by 160-218 and 743-854. Compared with day 0, the breadth and depth of the Spike-specific TCR repertoire rose significantly after two doses of AZD1222.

The method was immunoSEQ multiplex PCR; TCRdb's version includes in-frame clones alone and lacks a portion of them. The sample has some 150,000 clones, 70% to 90% seen once. The CDR3 covers 13 residues. Unmatched junction bases numbered 7, after V lost 3 bases and J lost 8 bases. Germline loops: CDR1 SGHNT, CDR2 YYREEE (reference sequence). As for this clone: Its cognate antigen is unknown.

The clonotype was recovered from an adult in good health. The rearrangement links TRBV5-4 to TRBJ1-1; TRBD1 aligns across 7 bases. Sequencing was performed on peripheral blood, taken on day 0 of MenACWY control vaccination. CDR3 region: CASSSIDREEAFF. CDR3 DNA: TGTGCCAGCAGCTCCATCGACAGGGAGGAAGCTTTCTTT.